This T cell receptor beta chain comes out of a study of T cells in Graves' hyperthyroidism and ophthalmopathy. A roughly 9.7 ml volume of fresh peripheral blood provided the PBMCs. The CDR3 has 12 amino acids. Germline CDR1 reads ENHRY; CDR2 reads SYGVKD. Only a few counts were recorded for this clonotype. TCR beta CDR3 regions were amplified from RNA. Researchers ran a first-round RT-PCR on the TCR CDR3 using the HTBI primer set. TCRdb re-derived calls from the multiplex PCR reads in MiXCR, one entry per CDR3 protein. The data hold about 710,000 distinct CDR3 sequences, with about 17% observed a single time.

Sample: blood. This chain uses TRBV10-3 with TRBJ2-2, with 9 bases that match TRBD2. This TCR came from a young man with Graves' hyperthyroidism. CDR3 amino acids: CLAGENTGELFF. The CDR3 DNA follows: TGTTTAGCGGGAGAGAACACCGGGGAGCTGTTTTTT.